The 5 T cell receptor beta chains presented below share a single source sample, sequenced in a study of blood T cell repertoires in COVID-19. Generated by immunoSEQ multiplex PCR, the TCRdb table keeps only in-frame clones and is missing some. Of around 230,000 clones in the sample, roughly 88% were seen once. Material: peripheral blood. These receptors originate from a man aged 25 to 40 who had recovered from COVID-19.

This rearrangement joins TRBV27 to TRBJ1-5; D perhaps matches TRBD1 (5 bases). V gave up 1 base and J gave up 7 bases, with 14 bases separating them. CDR3 length: 15 residues. The V gene's germline CDR1 is MNHEY and CDR2 SMNVEV (reference sequence). CDR3 in amino acids: CASSLYEGAYQPQHF. CDR3 in DNA: TGTGCCAGCAGTTTATATGAAGGGGCGTACCAGCCCCAGCATTTT.

This chain uses TRBV7-2 with TRBJ2-3; TRBD2 might be the D (7 bases). V lost 2 bases and J 10 bases, leaving 22 bases between the germline ends. The CDR3 is made up of 16 amino acids. Germline V CDR1 and CDR2: SGHTA, FQGNSA. CDR3 sequence (DNA): TGTGCCAGCAGCTTAACGTTAGGAGGGGGGGCCTCGGCGCAGTATTTT. Encoded protein: CASSLTLGGGASAQYF.

In nucleotides, the CDR3 is TGTGCCACCAGCGGAGGGGGCGGGGGAACCTTCTGGGAGACCCAGTACTTC. Translating it yields CATSGGGGGTFWETQYF. The chain carries TRBV15 and TRBJ2-5; tentatively, D is TRBD1 or TRBD2 (7 bases each). CDR3 length: 17 amino acids. Germline V gene data show CDR1 as LNHNV and CDR2 as YYDKDF (reference sequence). V was trimmed by 5 bases and J by 5 bases, leaving 24 bases between them.

The chain combines TRBV5-1 with TRBJ2-2; D possibly corresponds to TRBD1 (7 bases). The V end lost 7 bases, the J end lost 3 bases, and 10 bases lay between the germline ends. Germline V lookup: CDR1 SGHRS, CDR2 YFSETQ. The CDR3 is 13 residues long. In DNA form, the CDR3 reads TGCGCCAGCCTCAGGGGGGACACCGGGGAGCTGTTTTTT. Translation: CASLRGDTGELFF.

The CDR3 DNA follows: TGTGCCAGTAGTTCAGGGACAGGCAATCAGCCCCAGCATTTT. Translated: CASSSGTGNQPQHF. The chain carries TRBV19 and TRBJ1-5; 7 bases are shared with TRBD1. The CDR3 extends over 14 amino acids. The trim removed 5 bases at V and 2 bases at J, leaving 3 bases unmatched. Per the germline V gene, CDR1 is LNHDA and CDR2 is SQIVND (reference sequence).